Each of the 26 T cell receptor beta chains below was sequenced from the same sample in a study of T cell changes during pregnancy in multiple sclerosis. Method: immunoSEQ multiplex PCR; TCRdb's copy keeps in-frame clones and lacks some. The sample has roughly 72,000 clones, around 92% seen once; the top ten hold 0.7% to 0.9%. The specimen was peripheral blood, collected in the first trimester of pregnancy. Source of these receptors: a female donor in good health, enrolled as a control in a pregnancy study.

This clone has only one observation. The V and J genes are TRBV5-4 and TRBJ2-3, with 10 positions matching TRBD2. CDR1 SGHNT and CDR2 YYREEE come from the germline V gene (reference sequence). This CDR3 is built from 15 residues. The trim removed 4 bases at V and 1 base at J, leaving 3 bases unmatched. Here the CDR3 DNA reads TGTGCCAGCAGCCCCGGGACTAGCGGCACAGATACGCAGTATTTT. Its translation is CASSPGTSGTDTQYF.

The rearrangement links TRBV2 to TRBJ1-3; D not certain. CDR1 SNHLY and CDR2 FYNNEI come from the germline V gene. The length of the CDR3 is 16 residues. Trimming pared 6 bases from V and 7 bases from J, leaving 22 bases between. CDR3: CASSDTPGLEGNTIYF. As DNA, the CDR3 is TGTGCCAGCAGCGACACCCCAGGTTTGGAGGGCAACACCATATATTTT.

The chain couples TRBV5-1 to TRBJ1-4; 7 bases match TRBD1. CDR3 length: 15 amino acids. The V gene's germline CDR1 is SGHRS and CDR2 YFSETQ. The ends lost 4 bases at V and 7 bases at J; junction bases unmatched: 10. CDR3 sequence reads: CASSDNRGRGEKLFF. The CDR3 coding sequence is TGCGCCAGCAGCGACAACAGGGGCCGCGGTGAAAAACTGTTTTTT.

The genes are TRBV7-8 and TRBJ1-1, with 8 bases that match TRBD1. The CDR3 loop spans 15 amino acids. Germline V gene data show CDR1 as SGHVS and CDR2 as FQNEAQ. Trimming removed 5 bases from V and 4 bases from J; junction bases left unmatched: 9. CDR3 sequence (DNA): TGTGCCAGCAGCCCCGCGGGACAGGTATCCACTGAAGCTTTCTTT. Translated, it gives CASSPAGQVSTEAFF.

The rearrangement links TRBV27 to TRBJ1-2; possible D gene TRBD1, 5 bases. Trimming took off 2 bases at V and 7 bases at J, with 14 bases between the two ends. The CDR3 contains 14 residues. The germline V gene has CDR1 MNHEY and CDR2 SMNVEV (reference sequence). The DNA for the CDR3 is TGTGCCAGCAGTTTAGTTGGGAGGGGCAGTGGCTACACCTTC. This gives the protein CASSLVGRGSGYTF.

This clone is a singleton in its sample. The V gene is TRBV19, the J gene TRBJ2-3; 8 nucleotides match TRBD2. The CDR3 has 14 residues. In germline, CDR1 is LNHDA, CDR2 SQIVND (reference sequence). Germline trimming cut 1 base from V and 3 bases from J; bases unmatched to any gene: 0. CDR3 DNA sequence: TGTGCCAGTAGTATAGCGGGGGGGACAGATACGCAGTATTTT. The encoded protein is CASSIAGGTDTQYF.

This chain links TRBV13 with TRBJ1-5, with 7 bases that match TRBD1. Germline loops: CDR1 PRHDT, CDR2 FYEKMQ (reference sequence). The V and J ends lost 4 bases and 1 base, in that order; junction bases with no gene match: 10. CDR3 length equals 17 residues. The CDR3: CASSSSYRGRSNQPQHF. In DNA, the CDR3 is TGTGCCAGCAGCTCGTCCTACAGGGGACGGAGCAATCAGCCCCAGCATTTT.

The chain has TRBV28 and TRBJ1-3; 7 nucleotides match TRBD1. Losses at the gene ends were 3 bases for V and 2 bases for J; bases not matched to a gene: 7. The CDR3 spans 16 residues. Germline loops: CDR1 MDHEN, CDR2 SYDVKM. CDR3 nucleotides: TGTGCCAGCAGTTTTAGGGGGCTGGGGACTGGAAACACCATATATTTT. Its protein product is CASSFRGLGTGNTIYF.

This chain links TRBV7-9 with TRBJ2-5; 7 bases line up with TRBD2. This CDR3 region has 17 residues. Germline trimming cut 5 bases from V and 6 bases from J; bases unmatched to any gene: 18. The germline V gene has CDR1 SEHNR and CDR2 FQNEAQ (reference sequence). In DNA form, the CDR3 reads TGTGCCAGCAGCCCCAAGGCGGGAGAAACCGCCAAGAAGACCCAGTACTTC. This translates into CASSPKAGETAKKTQYF.

The CDR3 loop reads CASSQDLGTRTEFF. The CDR3 coding sequence is TGTGCCAGCAGCCAAGATTTGGGTACTAGGACTGAGTTCTTC. This chain joins TRBV14 and TRBJ2-1, with D possibly TRBD2 on 5 matching bases. The CDR3 extends over 14 amino acids. Trimming shortened V by 0 bases and J by 14 bases, and 17 bases separated the two germline ends. Germline CDR1 and CDR2: SGHDN and FVKESK. Full variable domain (remainder filled in from reference TRBV14 and TRBJ2-1): EAGVTQFPSHSVIEKGQTVTLRCDPISGHDNLYWYRRVMGKEIKFLLHFVKESKQDESGMPNNRFLAERTGGTYSTLKVQPAELEDSGVYFCASSQDLGTRTEFFGPGTRLTVL.

This chain uses TRBV15 with TRBJ1-2; D ambiguous. Trimming removed 0 bases at V and 6 bases at J, with 20 bases between. This CDR3 has 17 residues. Germline CDR1 is LNHNV and CDR2 is YYDKDF (reference sequence). The CDR3 reads CATSRDPGSRVGDGYTF. The CDR3 DNA is TGTGCCACCAGCAGAGATCCCGGCAGCCGGGTGGGAGATGGCTACACCTTC.

This clone occurred many times. The sample has other DNA sequences that encode this CDR3 too. V gene TRBV7-9 combines with J gene TRBJ1-5, with TRBD1 identical over 9 bases. The CDR3 runs 15 residues. Germline V gives CDR1 SEHNR, CDR2 FQNEAQ (reference sequence). V was pared by 4 bases and J by 4 bases, with 5 bases of the junction left unmatched. This CDR3 reads CASSSGQGWNQPQHF. The CDR3 DNA reads TGTGCCAGCAGCTCGGGACAGGGATGGAATCAGCCCCAGCATTTT.

V and J are TRBV27 and TRBJ1-5; 7 bases are shared with TRBD1. CDR3 length: 17 amino acids. The germline gives CDR1 MNHEY, CDR2 SMNVEV (reference sequence). V shed 2 bases, J shed 5 bases, and the junction held 12 bases outside the gene matches. CDR3 sequence (DNA): TGTGCCAGCAGTTTACGTTCGCCTGGGCAGGGGGATCAGCCCCAGCATTTT. Amino acids: CASSLRSPGQGDQPQHF.

The chain is built from TRBV7-8 and TRBJ1-2; TRBD1 is a possible D gene (6 bases). V lost 5 bases and J lost 2, with 9 bases in between. The CDR3 runs to 13 residues. Germline assignment: CDR1 SGHVS and CDR2 FQNEAQ. The CDR3 nucleotides read TGTGCCAGCAGCCGAGGACAGAACTATGGCTACACCTTC. Translation: CASSRGQNYGYTF.

V usage is TRBV11-3 and J usage is TRBJ2-2, with unresolved D. Germline loops: CDR1 SGHNT, CDR2 YENEEA. Trimming stripped 5 bases from V and 2 bases from J, with 9 bases between. The CDR3 is 14 amino acids. The CDR3 sequence: CASSPLSNTGELFF. The CDR3 coding sequence is TGTGCCAGCAGCCCCCTCAGTAACACCGGGGAGCTGTTTTTT. Looking up the rest from reference TRBV11-3 and TRBJ2-2 gives the full variable domain: EAGVVQSPRYKIIEKKQPVAFWCNPISGHNTLYWYLQNLGQGPELLIRYENEEAVDDSQLPKDRFSAERLKGVDSTLKIQPAELGDSAVYLCASSPLSNTGELFFGEGSRLTVL.

This chain uses TRBV7-9 with TRBJ2-3; a possible D gene is TRBD2 (6 bases). This CDR3 contains 14 residues. Germline V gene lookup returns CDR1 SEHNR and CDR2 FQNEAQ (reference sequence). The V gene lost 5 bases and the J gene lost 2 bases, with 11 bases spanning the gap. The CDR3 sequence is CASSPRDSTDTQYF. CDR3 in DNA: TGTGCCAGCAGCCCTCGGGACTCCACAGATACGCAGTATTTT.

Regarding this clone: A read error may produce the germline difference seen at one junction end. V and J are TRBV19 and TRBJ1-5, with 10 nucleotides matching TRBD1. Germline CDR1 reads LNHDA; CDR2 reads SQIVND (reference sequence). This CDR3 is 15 amino acids long. The CDR3 region has the DNA TGTGCCAGTAGTGTAGACAGGGGGCGGGATCAGCCCCAGCATTTT. It codes for CASSVDRGRDQPQHF.

The chain combines TRBV29-1 with TRBJ2-1; no clear D gene. CDR3 length: 11 amino acids. The V end lost 4 bases, the J end lost 4 bases, and 5 bases lay between the germline ends. The germline gives CDR1 SQVTM, CDR2 ANQGSEA. The CDR3, as DNA: TGCAGCGTTGTTAGATACAATGAGCAGTTCTTC. Its protein product is CSVVRYNEQFF.

The chain links TRBV19 to TRBJ2-7; 10 bases map to TRBD2. With 5 bases clipped from V and 6 bases from J, the junction kept 10 bases outside the gene matches. This CDR3 has 15 amino acids. The germline gives CDR1 LNHDA, CDR2 SQIVND (reference sequence). CDR3 sequence reads: CASSPRAGGYSEQYF. CDR3 bases: TGTGCCAGTAGTCCCCGAGCGGGAGGGTATTCCGAGCAGTACTTC.

The chain couples TRBV4-2 to TRBJ1-1; tentatively, D is TRBD1 (6 bases). V was shortened by 2 bases and J by 2 bases, with 9 bases between the two germline ends. This CDR3 region has 14 residues. From germline, CDR1 is LGHNA and CDR2 YNFKEQ. The CDR3 reads CASSQTGQNTEAFF. The CDR3 nucleotides are TGTGCCAGCAGCCAAACGGGACAAAACACTGAAGCTTTCTTT.

In DNA form, the CDR3 reads TGTGCCAGCAGTCAGCTAGGACAGGGTAGGGAGAACACTGAAGCTTTCTTT. Protein: CASSQLGQGRENTEAFF. The chain employs TRBV27 and TRBJ1-1; 8 nucleotides match TRBD1. This CDR3 region has 17 residues. Germline CDR1 MNHEY, CDR2 SMNVEV (reference sequence). The V gene end was trimmed by 5 bases and the J gene end by 1 base; junction bases not matched to a gene: 12.

V is TRBV19 and J is TRBJ1-1; D ambiguous. The CDR3 covers 15 residues. Trimming pared 6 bases from V and 0 bases from J, leaving 14 bases between. Germline CDR1 LNHDA, CDR2 SQIVND (reference sequence). The CDR3 reads CASRGRTSMNTEAFF. The CDR3 DNA follows: TGTGCCAGTAGAGGGAGAACTAGCATGAACACTGAAGCTTTCTTT.

The gene calls are TRBV7-2 and TRBJ2-3; 9 positions agree with TRBD2. The CDR3 is made up of 16 amino acids. J was trimmed by 2 bases and V by 5 bases; bases with no gene match: 8. Germline CDR1 reads SGHTA; CDR2 reads FQGNSA. As DNA, the CDR3 is TGTGCCAGCAGCCCGGGACTAGCCCGGATCACAGATACGCAGTATTTT. It is translated as CASSPGLARITDTQYF.

The CDR3 loop reads CASSPPGNRNEKLFF. The DNA for the CDR3 is TGTGCCAGCAGCCCCCCGGGGAATCGGAATGAAAAACTGTTTTTT. This sequence joins TRBV14 and TRBJ1-4; D gene uncertain. The ends were cut back, 4 bases at V and 5 bases at J, with 14 bases in the middle. Germline V gene sequence: CDR1 SGHDN, CDR2 FVKESK. This CDR3 has 15 amino acids.

This sequence joins TRBV11-2 and TRBJ2-5; 9 bases fit TRBD1. CDR1 SGHAT and CDR2 FQNNGV come from the germline V gene. Trimming removed 3 bases from V and 5 bases from J; junction bases left unmatched: 4. The CDR3 extends over 14 amino acids. The CDR3 coding sequence is TGTGCCAGCAGCTTCGGACAGGGGAGGGAGACCCAGTACTTC. Its protein product is CASSFGQGRETQYF.

This chain links TRBV9 with TRBJ1-2; 7 bases match TRBD1. Germline V CDR1 and CDR2: SGDLS, YYNGEE. The CDR3 sequence is 15 residues long. Germline trimming cut 0 bases from V and 4 bases from J; bases unmatched to any gene: 6. The CDR3 region has the DNA TGTGCCAGCAGCGTAGAGGCAGGGGGTGGCTATGGCTACACCTTC. Protein sequence: CASSVEAGGGYGYTF.